This TCR beta chain was captured by sequencing in a study of cytomegalovirus exposure and HLA in healthy donors. This clone was seen only a few times. Germline CDR1 reads MNHEY; CDR2 reads SMNVEV (reference sequence). The V and J ends lost 2 bases and 6 bases respectively, with 15 bases between them. This CDR3 has 15 residues. PCR used 60 Vbeta primers and 13 Jbeta primers. Repertoires were generated with immunoSEQ multiplex PCR, while TCRdb's copy carries only in-frame clones and drops some. The table has 150,000 to 200,000 clones, approximately 80% seen once; the top ten hold around 3.2%. The sequence came from a woman between 45 and 60 years old in good health and CMV-seropositive. The sequenced material came from PBMCs. The chain combines TRBV27 with TRBJ2-3; D call uncertain. The CDR3 loop is CASSLGSTRIDTQYF. The DNA for the CDR3 is TGTGCCAGCAGTTTAGGTAGTACTCGAATCGATACGCAGTATTTT.